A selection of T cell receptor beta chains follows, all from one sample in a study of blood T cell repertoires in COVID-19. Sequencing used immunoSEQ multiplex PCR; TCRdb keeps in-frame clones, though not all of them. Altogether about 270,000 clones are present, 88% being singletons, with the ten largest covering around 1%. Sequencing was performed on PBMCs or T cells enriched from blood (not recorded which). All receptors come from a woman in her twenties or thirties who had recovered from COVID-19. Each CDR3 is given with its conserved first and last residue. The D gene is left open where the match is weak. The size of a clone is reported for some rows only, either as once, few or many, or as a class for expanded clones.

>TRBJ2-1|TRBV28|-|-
CASSIQLNEQFF
TGTGCCAGCAGCATACAGTTAAATGAGCAGTTCTTC
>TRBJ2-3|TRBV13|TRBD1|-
CASSLGDRGITDTQYF
TGTGCCAGCAGCTTAGGAGACAGGGGGATCACAGATACGCAGTATTTT
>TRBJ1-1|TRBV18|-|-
CASSPPGNTEAFF
TGTGCCAGCTCACCCCCGGGGAACACTGAAGCTTTCTTT
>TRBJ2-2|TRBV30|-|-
CAWSVRAGELFF
TGTGCCTGGAGTGTACGAGCCGGGGAGCTGTTTTTT
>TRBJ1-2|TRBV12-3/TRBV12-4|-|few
CASNTYGYTF
TGTGCCAGCAATACTTATGGCTACACCTTC
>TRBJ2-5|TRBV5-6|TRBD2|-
CASSGRGWETQYF
TGTGCCAGCAGCGGGAGGGGTTGGGAGACCCAGTACTTC
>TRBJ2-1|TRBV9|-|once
CASSPLGSSSYNEQFF
TGTGCCAGCAGCCCCCTAGGTAGTAGCTCCTACAATGAGCAGTTCTTC
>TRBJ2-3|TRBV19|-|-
CASSIRGTSTDTQYF
TGTGCCAGTAGTATCAGGGGAACTAGCACAGATACGCAGTATTTT
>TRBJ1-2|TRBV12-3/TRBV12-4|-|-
CASSEATGGGYTF
TGTGCCAGCAGTGAAGCGACCGGCGGCGGCTACACCTTC
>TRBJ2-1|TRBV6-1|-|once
CASSEQGKYNEQFF
TGTGCCAGCAGTGAGCAGGGAAAATACAATGAGCAGTTCTTC
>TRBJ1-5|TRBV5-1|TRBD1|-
CASSITGDSNQPQHF
TGCGCCAGCAGCATTACAGGGGATAGCAATCAGCCCCAGCATTTT
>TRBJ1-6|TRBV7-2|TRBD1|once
CASSHGTASTHSPLHF
TGTGCCAGCAGCCATGGGACAGCGTCTACCCATTCACCCCTCCACTTT
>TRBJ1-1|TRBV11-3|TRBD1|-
CASSRNPDRGTEAFF
TGTGCCAGCAGCCGAAACCCGGACAGGGGGACTGAAGCTTTCTTT
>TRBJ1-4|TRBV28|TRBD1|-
CASSRDRGGEKLFF
TGTGCCAGCAGCCGGGACAGGGGTGGAGAAAAACTGTTTTTT